The 14 T cell receptor beta chains below come from one sample, sequenced in a study of blood T cell repertoires in COVID-19. Method: immunoSEQ multiplex PCR; TCRdb's copy keeps in-frame clones and lacks some. The profile shows roughly 290,000 clones, around nine tenths of them singletons. The sequencing input was peripheral blood. Every receptor here comes from an older woman with acute or convalescent COVID-19.

The genes are TRBV6-6 and TRBJ2-6; possibly TRBD1 for D (6 bases). Germline V lookup: CDR1 MNHNY, CDR2 SVGAGI (reference sequence). The CDR3 is 15 residues long. Trimming pared 7 bases from V and 2 bases from J, leaving 12 bases between. The CDR3 sequence: CASTKGGAGANVLTF. The CDR3 nucleotides are TGTGCCAGCACCAAAGGGGGTGCTGGGGCCAACGTCCTGACTTTC.

The chain carries TRBV9 and TRBJ1-2; 8 nucleotides line up with TRBD1. The CDR3 loop spans 18 amino acids. CDR1 and CDR2 from the germline V gene are SGDLS and YYNGEE. V shed 3 bases, J shed 4 bases, and the junction held 17 bases outside the gene matches. In nucleotides, the CDR3 is TGTGCCAGCAGCGGTACCCGCCTGGGCAGGGGGCGCGGCTATGGCTACACCTTC. Protein product: CASSGTRLGRGRGYGYTF.

In this sample, this clone turned up once. The gene calls are TRBV6-6 and TRBJ1-2, with 9 bases fitting TRBD1. Germline V gene data show CDR1 as MNHNY and CDR2 as SVGAGI (reference sequence). The junction had 5 bases not matched to a gene; V was cut back by 4 bases and J by 2 bases. The CDR3 runs to 15 residues. The CDR3 DNA reads TGTGCCAGCAGTTCCGGGACAGGGTCAAACTATGGCTACACCTTC. Protein sequence: CASSSGTGSNYGYTF.

In this sample, this clone turned up once. The chain carries TRBV5-1 and TRBJ2-6, with D unclear. Looked up from germline, CDR1 is SGHRS and CDR2 is YFSETQ. V lost 4 bases and J 4 bases, leaving 12 bases between the germline ends. This CDR3 contains 15 residues. The chain's CDR3 is CASSPPLAGANVLTF. DNA of the CDR3: TGCGCCAGCAGCCCTCCGTTGGCCGGGGCCAACGTCCTGACTTTC.

In regard to this clone: The same CDR3 can be traced to other DNA sequences in this sample. The chain is built from TRBV3-1 (or the pseudogene TRBV3-2) and TRBJ2-5, with unresolved D. Germline V CDR1 and CDR2: LGHDT, YNNKEL (reference sequence). V dropped 4 bases and J dropped 2 bases, with 2 bases sitting between them. The CDR3 sequence is 11 residues long. CDR3 nucleotides: TGTGCCAGCAGCCTACAAGAGACCCAGTACTTC. It yields the protein CASSLQETQYF.

The genes are TRBV19 and TRBJ1-2; tentatively, D is TRBD1 (5 bases). V gave up 8 bases and J gave up 4 bases, with 20 bases separating them. Germline CDR1 and CDR2: LNHDA and SQIVND (reference sequence). This CDR3 is 15 amino acids long. The chain's CDR3 is CASRKDGHPAYGYTF. The CDR3 DNA follows: TGTGCCAGTCGGAAGGACGGACACCCAGCCTATGGCTACACCTTC.

This clone has only one observation. The chain is built from TRBV7-2 and TRBJ2-3; D perhaps matches TRBD2 (6 bases). Germline V gene data show CDR1 as SGHTA and CDR2 as FQGNSA. The CDR3 spans 13 residues. V was cut by 5 bases and J by 6 bases, with 12 bases left in between. CDR3 sequence (DNA): TGTGCCAGCAGCGCCACGGGGGTGGATACGCAGTATTTT. Residues: CASSATGVDTQYF.

In the case of this clone: The junction does not match germline at one end; this may be a read error. The chain joins TRBV5-1 to TRBJ2-1; D call uncertain. The CDR3 extends over 11 amino acids. The V gene's germline CDR1 is SGHRS and CDR2 YFSETQ. This CDR3 is CASSAYDEQFF. The CDR3 coding sequence is TGCGCCAGCAGCGCCTACGATGAGCAGTTCTTC.

This chain connects TRBV10-3 to TRBJ1-2; unclear D gene. Trimming took off 10 bases at V and 4 bases at J, with 16 bases between the two ends. The CDR3 covers 13 residues. Germline assignment: CDR1 ENHRY and CDR2 SYGVKD. The CDR3 DNA is TGTGCCACCTTTGCTCAAGGAGGCTATGGCTACACCTTC. Translation gives CATFAQGGYGYTF.

J is TRBJ1-5 and V is TRBV2; maybe TRBD1 (6 bases). Trimming cost V 2 bases and J 5 bases, with 16 bases left between them. This CDR3 is 16 amino acids long. Germline V CDR1 and CDR2: SNHLY, FYNNEI. The CDR3 DNA reads as TGTGCCAGCAGTGAATTGGGGTCAGGGGTTCATCAGCCCCAGCATTTT. It specifies CASSELGSGVHQPQHF.

V and J are TRBV5-1 and TRBJ2-1; TRBD1 aligns across 10 bases. Trimming at V came to 0 bases and at J to 5 bases, leaving 2 bases not matched to a gene. The CDR3 is 15 residues long. Germline loops: CDR1 SGHRS, CDR2 YFSETQ. CDR3 in DNA: TGCGCCAGCAGCTTGGAGGACAGGGGGAACAATGAGCAGTTCTTC. Protein: CASSLEDRGNNEQFF.

The chain employs TRBV5-4 and TRBJ1-2, with 9 nucleotides matching TRBD1. The CDR3 loop spans 16 amino acids. With 2 bases clipped from V and 7 bases from J, the junction kept 12 bases outside the gene matches. Germline V gives CDR1 SGHNT, CDR2 YYREEE (reference sequence). Here the CDR3 DNA reads TGTGCCAGCAGCTTCGGGTATTACAGGGGGCAGGGTGGCTACACCTTC. This codes for CASSFGYYRGQGGYTF.

The chain joins TRBV5-5 to TRBJ1-2; D is ambiguous. This CDR3 comprises 14 residues. Germline V gene sequence: CDR1 SGHKS, CDR2 YYEKEE (reference sequence). Trimming shortened V by 0 bases and J by 3 bases, and 9 bases separated the two germline ends. The CDR3 DNA is TGTGCCAGCAGCTTGGGAACAGATTACTATGGCTACACCTTC. This translates into CASSLGTDYYGYTF.

The chain joins TRBV30 to TRBJ2-1; 7 nucleotides align to TRBD2. The length of the CDR3 is 15 residues. The junction had 12 bases not matched to a gene; V was cut back by 2 bases and J by 8 bases. Germline CDR1 and CDR2: GTSNPN and SVGIG (reference sequence). The CDR3, as DNA: TGTGCCTGGAGTCATGGGGGAGGGCCTAGGGATGAGCAGTTCTTC. Residues: CAWSHGGGPRDEQFF.